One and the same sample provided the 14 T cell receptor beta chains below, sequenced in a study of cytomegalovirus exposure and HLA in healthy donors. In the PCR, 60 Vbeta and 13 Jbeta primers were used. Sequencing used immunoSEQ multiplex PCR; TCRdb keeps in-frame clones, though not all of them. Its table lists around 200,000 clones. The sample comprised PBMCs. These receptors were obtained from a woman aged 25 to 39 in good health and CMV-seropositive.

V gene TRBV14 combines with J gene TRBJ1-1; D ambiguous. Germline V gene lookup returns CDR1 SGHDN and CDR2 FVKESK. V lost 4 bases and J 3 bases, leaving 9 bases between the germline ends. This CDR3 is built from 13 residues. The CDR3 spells CASSPYGYTEAFF. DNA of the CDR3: TGTGCCAGCAGCCCGTATGGCTACACTGAAGCTTTCTTT.

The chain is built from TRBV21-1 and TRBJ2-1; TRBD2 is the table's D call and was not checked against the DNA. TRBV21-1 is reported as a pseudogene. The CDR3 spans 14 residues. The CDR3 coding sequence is TGTGCCAGCAGCCCGGGAGGGAGAGGGTATGAGCAGTTCTTC. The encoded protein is CASSPGGRGYEQFF.

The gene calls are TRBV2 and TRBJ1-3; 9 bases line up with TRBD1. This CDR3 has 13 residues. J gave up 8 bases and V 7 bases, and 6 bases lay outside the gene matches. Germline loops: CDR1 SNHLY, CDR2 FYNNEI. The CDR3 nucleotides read TGTGCCAGCACCTCGGACAGGGGAGACACCATATATTTT. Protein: CASTSDRGDTIYF.

CDR3 loop: CASSEEVARMYNEPQFF. In DNA, the CDR3 is TGTGCCAGCAGTGAAGAGGTCGCCAGGATGTACAATGAGCCGCAGTTCTTC. The V gene is TRBV2, the J gene TRBJ2-1; D gene uncertain. This CDR3 contains 17 residues. Looked up from germline, CDR1 is SNHLY and CDR2 is FYNNEI. Trimming stripped 1 base from V and 12 bases from J, with 25 bases between.

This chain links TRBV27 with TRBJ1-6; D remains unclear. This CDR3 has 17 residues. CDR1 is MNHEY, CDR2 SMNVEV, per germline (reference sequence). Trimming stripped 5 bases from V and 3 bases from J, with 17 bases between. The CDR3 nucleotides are TGTGCCAGCAGTGACTCCGGTCGGGGAATCTATAATTCACCCCTCCACTTT. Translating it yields CASSDSGRGIYNSPLHF.

CDR3 residues: CASSTGGGGYTF. DNA for the CDR3: TGTGCCAGCAGTACCGGGGGAGGTGGCTACACCTTC. The rearrangement links TRBV28 to TRBJ1-2; tentative D call: TRBD1 (5 bases). The CDR3 contains 12 residues. Between the trimmed V and J ends, which lost 5 bases and 7 bases, there was a span of 11 bases. Germline lookup yields CDR1 MDHEN and CDR2 SYDVKM.

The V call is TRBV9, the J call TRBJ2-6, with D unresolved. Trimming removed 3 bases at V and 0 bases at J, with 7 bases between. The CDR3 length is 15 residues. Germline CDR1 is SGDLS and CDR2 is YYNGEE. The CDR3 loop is CASSARGSGANVLTF. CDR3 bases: TGTGCCAGCAGCGCCCGAGGCTCTGGGGCCAACGTCCTGACTTTC. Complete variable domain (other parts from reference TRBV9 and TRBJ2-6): DSGVTQTPKHLITATGQRVTLRCSPRSGDLSVYWYQQSLDQGLQFLIQYYNGEERAKGNILERFSAQQFPDLHSELNLSSLELGDSALYFCASSARGSGANVLTFGAGSRLTVL.

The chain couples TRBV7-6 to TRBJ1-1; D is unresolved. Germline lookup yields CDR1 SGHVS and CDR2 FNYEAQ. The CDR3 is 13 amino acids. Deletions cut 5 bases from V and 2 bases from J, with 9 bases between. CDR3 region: CASSPRLNTEAFF. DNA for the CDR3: TGTGCCAGCAGCCCTCGGTTAAACACTGAAGCTTTCTTT.

Written as DNA, the CDR3 is TGTGCCAGCAGGCCCCAGGTTTATAGCAATCAGCCCCAGCATTTT. It specifies CASRPQVYSNQPQHF. The chain carries TRBV2 and TRBJ1-5, with D uncertain. The CDR3 is 15 amino acids. V lost 6 bases and J lost 0, with 12 bases in between. Germline V gene data show CDR1 as SNHLY and CDR2 as FYNNEI.

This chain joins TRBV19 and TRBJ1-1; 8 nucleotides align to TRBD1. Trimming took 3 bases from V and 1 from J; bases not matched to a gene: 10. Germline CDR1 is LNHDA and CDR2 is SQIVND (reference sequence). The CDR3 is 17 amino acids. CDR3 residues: CASSIPGQETTNTEAFF. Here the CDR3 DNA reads TGTGCCAGTAGTATCCCGGGACAGGAAACGACGAACACTGAAGCTTTCTTT.

CDR3 sequence reads: CASSSTGGTNEKLFF. CDR3 coding DNA: TGTGCCAGCAGCTCCACAGGGGGAACTAATGAAAAACTGTTTTTT. The chain combines TRBV7-9 with TRBJ1-4; 8 bases are a match to TRBD1. The junction had 2 bases not matched to a gene; V was cut back by 4 bases and J by 1 base. This CDR3 contains 15 residues. Germline V gene data show CDR1 as SEHNR and CDR2 as FQNEAQ (reference sequence).

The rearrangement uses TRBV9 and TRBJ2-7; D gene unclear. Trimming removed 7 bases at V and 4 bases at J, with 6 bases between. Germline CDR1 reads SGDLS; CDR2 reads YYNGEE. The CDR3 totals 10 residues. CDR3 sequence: CASGEYEQYF. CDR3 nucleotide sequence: TGTGCCAGCGGAGAATACGAGCAGTACTTC.

CDR3 sequence reads: CASSSSSGNTIYF. The CDR3 DNA is TGTGCCAGCAGCTCTAGCTCTGGAAACACCATATATTTT. The V and J genes are TRBV7-7 and TRBJ1-3; D remains ambiguous. The V gene's germline CDR1 is SSHAT and CDR2 FNYEAQ (reference sequence). Deletions cut 4 bases from V and 0 bases from J, with 4 bases between. CDR3 length: 13 residues.

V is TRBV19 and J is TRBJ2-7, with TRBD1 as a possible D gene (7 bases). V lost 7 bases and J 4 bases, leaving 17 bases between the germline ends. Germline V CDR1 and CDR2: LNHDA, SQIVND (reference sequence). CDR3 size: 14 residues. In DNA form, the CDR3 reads TGTGCCAGTACCGACCGGGACAGCGGGTACGAGCAGTACTTC. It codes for CASTDRDSGYEQYF.